The rows below give T cell receptor beta chains drawn from one sample of a study of blood T cell repertoires in COVID-19. Method: immunoSEQ multiplex PCR; TCRdb's copy keeps in-frame clones and lacks some. Found here are 170,000 or so clones, roughly 84% of them singletons; the top ten hold roughly 7%. Sample: peripheral blood. The receptors derive from a man in his fifties with active or convalescent COVID-19. Both conserved end residues are part of each CDR3. D genes are given only for firm matches. Only some rows state a clone size, as once, few, many or a class for expanded clones.

CDR3	DNA	D	size	V	J
CASSLGQFEQFF	TGTGCCAGCAGCCTGGGACAATTCGAGCAGTTCTTC	-	-	TRBV13	TRBJ2-1
CASSLGQGLFNEQFF	TGTGCCAGCAGCCTCGGACAGGGATTATTCAATGAGCAGTTCTTC	TRBD1	-	TRBV27	TRBJ2-1
CASSPLREGIAEAFF	TGTGCCAGCAGCCCATTGCGGGAGGGAATCGCTGAAGCTTTCTTT	-	-	TRBV3-1/TRBV3-2	TRBJ1-1
CASSPSGLTINEQFF	TGTGCCAGCAGTCCTAGCGGGTTAACAATCAATGAGCAGTTCTTC	TRBD2	-	TRBV11-2	TRBJ2-1
CASSQDTGDGETQYF	TGCGCCAGCAGCCAAGATACAGGGGACGGAGAGACCCAGTACTTC	TRBD1	-	TRBV4-1	TRBJ2-5
CASSVSGGETQYF	TGTGCCAGCAGCGTTTCGGGGGGAGAGACCCAGTACTTC	TRBD2	-	TRBV11-1	TRBJ2-5
CASSIQTAQPQHF	TGTGCCAGTAGTATACAGACAGCTCAGCCCCAGCATTTT	-	-	TRBV19	TRBJ1-5
CASNSIPGTGGYEQYF	TGTGCCAGCAACTCTATCCCCGGGACAGGGGGATACGAGCAGTACTTC	TRBD1	-	TRBV28	TRBJ2-7
CASSLERYSYEQYF	TGTGCCAGCAGCTTAGAGCGATACTCCTACGAGCAGTACTTC	-	-	TRBV7-8	TRBJ2-7
CASSLFGTTNEQYF	TGTGCCAGCAGCCTCTTCGGGACTACCAACGAGCAGTACTTC	TRBD2	-	TRBV7-8	TRBJ2-7
CASSYSRLAGEQFF	TGTGCCAGCAGTTACTCGAGACTAGCGGGTGAGCAGTTCTTC	TRBD2	-	TRBV6-2/TRBV6-3	TRBJ2-1
CASSKGTSGGAYNEQFF	TGTGCCAGCAGCAAAGGGACTAGCGGGGGGGCCTACAATGAGCAGTTCTTC	TRBD2	-	TRBV5-8	TRBJ2-1
CASSPRQSNQPQHF	TGTGCCAGCAGTCCCCGACAGAGCAATCAGCCCCAGCATTTT	-	-	TRBV27	TRBJ1-5
CASSQLQSTDTQYF	TGCGCCAGCAGCCAACTGCAGAGCACAGATACGCAGTATTTT	-	-	TRBV4-3	TRBJ2-3
CASGAGHSYEQYF	TGTGCCAGCGGGGCAGGGCATTCCTACGAGCAGTACTTC	-	few	TRBV14	TRBJ2-7
CASSHTGDSTDTQYF	TGCGCCAGCAGCCATACAGGGGATAGCACAGATACGCAGTATTTT	TRBD1	-	TRBV4-3	TRBJ2-3
CASSYSSKVNSPLHF	TGTGCCAGCAGCTACTCTAGCAAAGTTAATTCACCCCTCCACTTT	-	once	TRBV6-5	TRBJ1-6
CASSPGNTIYF	TGTGCCAGCTCACCTGGCAACACCATATATTTT	-	-	TRBV18	TRBJ1-3
CASSYSRGGSNQPQHF	TGTGCCAGCAGTTACTCTCGGGGGGGATCAAATCAGCCCCAGCATTTT	-	-	TRBV6-2/TRBV6-3	TRBJ1-5
CSARDPVYTF	TGCAGTGCTAGAGATCCGGTCTACACCTTC	-	once	TRBV20-1	TRBJ1-2
CASSHLEGGRAFF	TGTGCCAGCAGCCACCTGGAGGGAGGGCGAGCTTTCTTT	-	-	TRBV3-1/TRBV3-2	TRBJ1-1
CASRPGTGGTGELFF	TGTGCCAGCAGACCCGGGACAGGGGGGACCGGGGAGCTGTTTTTT	TRBD1	few	TRBV3-1/TRBV3-2	TRBJ2-2
CATSGGTTFPLNEQFF	TGTGCCACCAGTGGCGGGACGACTTTCCCACTCAATGAGCAGTTCTTC	-	-	TRBV24-1	TRBJ2-1